This T cell receptor (beta chain) was retrieved from a study of cytomegalovirus exposure and HLA in healthy donors (dated by TCRdb to between 2016 and 2019). Regarding the study in general: According to an earlier analysis of a few hundred of the donors, some 170 million T cells yielded 90 million to 130 million unique TCR beta sequences and less than 300 Gb of sequence data. Approximately 300 gigabases of sequencing data and approximately 92 million unique TCR sequences made up an early release that covered 500 to 650 HLA-typed donors. Among the roughly 390 genotyped donors, around 81% belonged to the genetic ancestry cluster associated with self-reported Caucasian donors. The aim of the study was to test whether cataloging public T cell receptors could identify signatures of past pathogen exposure. Using immunosequencing, the study profiled T cell repertoires from 640 or so subjects and related those repertoires to cytomegalovirus serostatus. A separate validation cohort of over a hundred different subjects was used in addition to the roughly 700-subject first cohort. To predict cytomegalovirus infection status, the study brought together high-throughput TCR immunosequencing, statistical association of individual TCRs with disease status, and machine learning. A later analysis re-analyzed previously published TCR beta repertoires from 500 to 700 donors and added high-resolution HLA genotyping to study TCR occurrence patterns. Rather than using new phenotypic data, the later analysis identified candidate immune exposures from TCR beta sequences and from how often those sequences occurred across donors. An earlier analysis of 587 of the donors used high-throughput TCR beta sequencing to judge whether each TCR beta V gene segment behaved as functional or pseudogenic. Alongside the repertoire data, information on donor age, sex, ethnicity and CMV serostatus was compiled. In a later genetic analysis, genome-wide SNP genotypes for about 55% of the roughly 700 donors were used, and that subset was treated as a discovery cohort. Every discovery cohort repertoire had been produced on one sequencing platform. Class I and class II HLA loci were covered by the typing at four-digit resolution. Typing coverage differed by locus: A, B, C, DRB1 and DQB1 were typed in about 620-640 donors, DQA1 in about 550, DPA1 in some 570, and DPB1 in around 490. Several DR-DQ haplotypes were treated as single units for association and clustering because of strong linkage in the cohort. Across 300 to 400 genotyped donors of the cohort, an average of about 220,000 unique TCR beta nucleotide sequences per donor were sequenced, and 15% to 20% of those sequences were non-productive.

Overall study outcomes, separate from this receptor: Strong co-occurrence of HLA alleles, especially DR and DQ, made assigning TCR associations to individual alleles difficult. It was suggested by the authors that the approach could potentially be generalized to other disease states and immunological phenotypes. Most CMV-associated TCR beta chains appeared to be HLA-restricted in a later analysis, and the HLA associations seemed to be driven largely by CMV exposure. Because some donors lacked HLA typing at each locus, the association tests relied only on the typed subset. An earlier analysis of several hundred of the donors showed that most TCR beta V segments appeared in productive rearrangements either about 87% or about 30% of the time, which broadly matched IMGT annotations. Roughly uniform sequencing depth across donors was assumed in presence/absence analyses, although this assumption may not hold. Compared with the approximately 720-donor mean, donors in an Asian-associated ancestry cluster had fewer N-insertions in productive TCRs, according to a later genetic analysis. In a later analysis, TCR association rates were found to vary across HLA loci, with the most associated TCRs seen for DRB1 alleles and the fewest for HLA-C alleles. Because counts were too low, more than 15 rarely observed V segments, including chromosome 9 orphons, were excluded from the earlier analysis of under 650 of the donors. Linkage disequilibrium might explain the correlated functional status among segregating V segments, but an unknown experimental factor could not be ruled out. While some public TCRs were present in many individuals, most TCR sequences turned up only very rarely across donors. Because the 87-base-pair reads could not distinguish some IMGT-functional V segments, including TRBV6-2 and TRBV6-3, those segments were excluded. For the cohort, immune exposure information was limited to CMV serostatus. An association between a missense DCLRE1C variant and V-gene and J-gene trimming of TCR beta chains was found in a later genetic analysis and replicated in an independent cohort. In vitro tests confirmed that a few of the cytomegalovirus-associated TCR beta chains recognize cytomegalovirus antigens. Compared with equally common non-associated chains, HLA-associated TCR beta chains in a later analysis were more clonally expanded and had lower generation probabilities. A later analysis associated about 16,000 TCR beta sequences with specific HLA alleles at a false discovery rate of 0.05. A further reported finding was that TCR beta sequences accurately predicted the HLA-A and HLA-B alleles for most subjects in the first cohort. A group of highly shared sequence variants was considered likely to be a technical artifact of the sequencing pipeline. The study gave a list of 150 to 200 TCR beta chains associated with cytomegalovirus. A later analysis reported that several top co-occurrence clusters appeared linked to parvovirus B19, influenza, CMV and Epstein-Barr virus. Only TCR beta chains were sequenced in this cohort, and the absence of alpha or paired-chain data limited detectable features. Cytomegalovirus status was reported to be diagnosed by the classifier with high specificity and sensitivity in both the original and validation cohorts.

The library was produced with the immunoSEQ multiplex PCR assay. For the multiplex PCR, a mixture combining 60 forward primers for TCR Vbeta segments and 13 reverse primers for TCR Jbeta segments was used. The CDR3 region of rearranged TCR beta genes was amplified from genomic DNA with a multiplex PCR assay. The amplified TCR beta libraries were sequenced on the Illumina HiSeq System as 87-base-pair reads. The study's processing was this. A later analysis tallied tens of millions of unique TCR beta chains across the 666 repertoires, and about 12 million of those chains were shared by two or more donors. Raw reads were error-corrected and collapsed into unique sequences with a nearest-neighbor algorithm that merged closely related sequences to remove PCR and sequencing errors. Alignment of CDR3 sequences to IMGT reference sequences was used to assign V, D and J gene segments. For a sequence to be retained, at least a six-nucleotide match to both a V gene segment and a J gene segment was required. A rearrangement was called productive if the CDR3 had no stop codons and remained in frame with V and J, and every other rearrangement was called non-productive. Following IMGT convention, CDR3 was defined as the stretch from the second conserved V-encoded cysteine up to the conserved J-encoded phenylalanine. The earlier analysis of around 640 of the donors excluded sequences that lacked an unambiguous match to a single V gene segment. In an earlier analysis of roughly 500 of the donors, V segments were called functional above 56.7% productive rearrangements and were called segregating when the between-donor standard deviation exceeded 5%. A statistical classification framework was developed to diagnose cytomegalovirus status using the catalog of TCR beta chain sequences. V and J gene assignment, in a later analysis, came from comparing TCR nucleotide sequences with IMGT/GENE-DB human TR gene sequences. A later analysis assigned CDR3 sequences and most-parsimonious VDJ recombination scenarios with the TCRdist pipeline. A later analysis defined each TCR beta chain by its CDR3 amino acid sequence plus V-gene family, and excluded reads lacking a unique V-gene family. A later analysis removed 592 highly shared, low-generation-probability nucleotide sequences to deal with suspected cross-contamination and a sequencing artifact. In a later analysis, a clonal expansion index was calculated for each public chain from normalized within-repertoire ranks of inferred template counts. In a later analysis, generation probabilities were computed using a VDJ recombination model fitted to out-of-frame rearrangements, and the results were checked against IGoR. Hypergeometric tests were used in a later analysis to score TCR-TCR, TCR-HLA and TCR-CMV co-occurrence, with a repertoire-size bias correction applied to the TCR pairs. To estimate false discovery rates, a later analysis permuted the HLA or CMV assignments 20 times. A later analysis grouped co-occurring TCRs with DBSCAN, adding TCRdist sequence similarity when clustering within HLA-allele-positive subsets. Repertoires with fewer than 30,000 or more than 120,000 public chains were left out of co-occurrence clustering, as were about 5 repertoires with anomalous nucleotide sharing. This immuneACCESS table, as held by TCRdb, lists in-frame sequences with V and J called but not all clones. Of the missing ones, under half trace to an unresolved V gene in checked studies; the others have no known cause. Clone size and V and J calls were adopted from that table, with D and trimming inferred from the DNA. The sample has about 130,000 clones on record, roughly 71% of them singletons. The ten most abundant clones make up about 6.4% of the sample.

CDR1 GTSNPN and CDR2 SVGIG are derived from the germline V gene (reference sequence). For this chain, trimming is 4 bases at the V end and 4 bases at the J end, and the number of junction bases without a gene match is 3. The CDR3, cysteine through phenylalanine, is 15 amino acids long. Kept here is only the CDR3 DNA, which spans 45 bases and is read in frame from base 1. With regard to this clone: There is no known antigen for this receptor. Base quality data are lacking; no much larger clone is found one base away.

In total, approximately 610 healthy bone marrow donors made up the cohort. At the time of sampling, every cohort member was nominally healthy, though immune exposures that went unrecorded were likely present. The donor tested CMV seronegative, placing the donor among the 352 seronegative members of the cohort. A peripheral blood sample was collected from each donor, and TCR beta sequencing was performed on peripheral blood mononuclear cells. Genomic DNA was extracted from the blood cell samples with the Qiagen DNeasy Blood Extraction Kit. This clonotype was sampled from a man aged 25 to 40 in good health and CMV-seronegative. Rearrangement joined TRBV30 to TRBJ2-2; 13 junctional bases match TRBD2. The source material was PBMCs. The CDR3: CAWTRTSGSTGELFF. The DNA reads as follows: TGTGCCTGGACCCGGACTAGCGGGAGCACCGGGGAGCTGTTTTTT.